Reported below is one TCR beta chain. This sample is drawn from a study of blood T cell repertoires in COVID-19. Study as a whole: Sites in the United States, Italy and Spain provided acute and convalescent COVID-19 samples. T cells, B-cell-depleted T cells, or PBMCs supplied cDNA or gDNA.

Per the authors' pipeline: Estimated nucleated cell counts came from reference gene primer amplification. Assay used: immunoSEQ multiplex PCR; TCRdb lists only in-frame clones, some missing. V, J and clone size are those of that table, while D and trimming were read from the DNA. The table shows about 380,000 clones, with 81% occurring only once. Germline V lookup: CDR1 LNHDA, CDR2 SQIVND (reference sequence). V dropped 8 bases and J dropped 7 bases, with 23 bases sitting between them. There are 15 residues in the CDR3. This sequence joins TRBV19 and TRBJ1-2, with D maybe TRBD1 (5 bases). The receptor's source is a human donor with acute or convalescent COVID-19. The donor label of this sample is uncertain. Sequenced material: peripheral blood. For the CDR3, the DNA is TGTGCCAGTGGCCTGGGGTGGACACTCTGGAGTGGCTACACCTTC. Its translation: CASGLGWTLWSGYTF.